This T cell receptor (beta chain) emerged from a study of blood T cell repertoires in COVID-19. Study details: T cells, B-cell-depleted T cells, or PBMCs supplied cDNA or gDNA.

The Seattle patients joined while their infection was active and were tracked longitudinally afterward. The V gene's germline CDR1 is KGHSH and CDR2 LQKENI. CDR3 length: 14 amino acids. Trimming left V 3 bases short and J 3 bases short, with 11 bases between. Original handling: Reference gene primer amplification gave estimated nucleated cell counts. Only in-frame clones appear in the TCRdb table, and some are missing; sequencing was by immunoSEQ multiplex PCR. V, J and clone size were drawn from that table, and D and trimming were deduced from the DNA. The sample includes over 200,000 clones, about 80% of them seen just once.

The J gene is TRBJ1-1, the V gene TRBV18; D possibly corresponds to TRBD1 (5 bases). The TCR comes from a woman aged 80 or over with COVID-19, enrolled during active disease. The material sequenced was peripheral blood. CDR3 sequence reads: CASSPITGDTEAFF. The CDR3 DNA reads as TGTGCCAGCTCACCCATCACAGGAGACACTGAAGCTTTCTTT. Full variable domain (rest looked up from reference TRBV18 and TRBJ1-1): NAGVMQNPRHLVRRRGQEARLRCSPMKGHSHVYWYRQLPEEGLKFMVYLQKENIIDESGMPKERFSAEFPKEGPSILRIQQVVRGDSAAYFCASSPITGDTEAFFGQGTRLTVV.